This is a list of T cell receptor beta chains from one sample in a study of cytomegalovirus exposure and HLA in healthy donors. Libraries were prepared by immunoSEQ multiplex PCR; TCRdb keeps only in-frame clonotypes and omits some of them. The sample has some 130,000 clones, about 77% seen once. Sample: PBMCs. Receptors originate from a woman between 40 and 50 years old in good health and CMV-seronegative. Each CDR3 is given with its conserved first and last residue. The D gene is left open where the match is weak. Expanded clones are given a class, and other clones once, few, many or no size at all.

v_gene,j_gene,d_gene,abundance,CDR3aa,CDR3nt
TRBV28,TRBJ1-2,NA,NA,CASSLTQRNYGYTF,TGTGCCAGCAGTCTGACACAGCGGAATTATGGCTACACCTTC
TRBV6-6,TRBJ2-3,TRBD1,NA,CASSTPDRGRGTQYF,TGTGCCAGCAGTACCCCGGACAGGGGAAGAGGTACGCAGTATTTT
TRBV6-1,TRBJ2-7,NA,NA,CASSQGRAYYEQYF,TGTGCCAGCAGCCAGGGGCGAGCCTACTACGAGCAGTACTTC
TRBV6-4,TRBJ1-2,NA,NA,CASRDSRELVYGYTF,TGTGCCAGCAGAGACTCGAGGGAACTCGTCTATGGCTACACCTTC
TRBV19,TRBJ1-1,NA,NA,CASREPGGVDLEAFF,TGTGCCAGTAGAGAACCAGGAGGGGTCGACCTCGAAGCTTTCTTT
TRBV27,TRBJ2-1,TRBD2,NA,CASSRSGLAGGTLSYNEQFF,TGTGCCAGCAGCCGGTCGGGACTAGCGGGGGGGACCCTCTCCTACAATGAGCAGTTCTTC
TRBV6-5,TRBJ1-1,TRBD1,NA,CASSKYRGQGTEAFF,TGTGCCAGCAGCAAATACAGGGGGCAAGGCACTGAAGCTTTCTTT
TRBV27,TRBJ1-5,NA,NA,CASSRSTGSNQPQHF,TGTGCCAGCAGCCGATCAACAGGGAGCAATCAGCCCCAGCATTTT
TRBV6-4,TRBJ1-1,TRBD1,few,CASRAQGLNTEAFF,TGTGCCAGCAGGGCACAGGGGTTGAACACTGAAGCTTTCTTT
TRBV5-1,TRBJ1-6,NA,NA,CASSPVGEWNSPLHF,TGCGCCAGCAGCCCTGTCGGGGAATGGAATTCACCCCTCCACTTT
TRBV29-1,TRBJ1-2,NA,once,CSAWSGGAGYGYTF,TGCAGCGCCTGGTCGGGGGGCGCCGGCTATGGCTACACCTTC
TRBV19,TRBJ1-2,NA,NA,CASSIDGGIGYTF,TGTGCCAGTAGTATAGATGGGGGGATCGGCTACACCTTC
TRBV21-1,TRBJ1-2,NA,NA,CASRKTGDGYTF,TGTGCCAGCAGAAAGACAGGGGATGGCTACACCTTC
TRBV10-3,TRBJ2-2,TRBD2,NA,CAISEGTSGVLGAGELFF,TGTGCCATCAGTGAAGGGACTAGCGGGGTTCTTGGTGCCGGGGAGCTGTTTTTT
TRBV5-1,TRBJ2-1,NA,NA,CASSLEGRLYEQFF,TGCGCCAGCAGCCTGGAGGGGCGGCTTTATGAGCAGTTCTTC
TRBV4-3,TRBJ1-4,NA,many,CASSQDPEATNEKLFF,TGCGCCAGCAGCCAAGACCCGGAGGCAACTAATGAAAAACTGTTTTTT
TRBV18,TRBJ1-2,NA,NA,CASSPPSGQSYGYTF,TGTGCCAGCTCACCACCCTCCGGACAGAGCTATGGCTACACCTTC
TRBV29-1,TRBJ2-1,TRBD2,NA,CSVSSGGANEQFF,TGCAGCGTTTCGAGCGGGGGGGCCAATGAGCAGTTCTTC
TRBV30,TRBJ2-5,TRBD1,NA,CAWSQGVGSPETQYF,TGTGCCTGGAGTCAGGGGGTCGGCAGTCCTGAGACCCAGTACTTC
TRBV10-3,TRBJ2-3,TRBD1,NA,CAISFPGQGEVTDTQYF,TGTGCCATCAGTTTCCCGGGACAGGGGGAGGTGACAGATACGCAGTATTTT
TRBV7-2,TRBJ1-4,NA,NA,CASGGATNEKLFF,TGTGCCAGCGGCGGGGCAACTAATGAAAAACTGTTTTTT
TRBV27,TRBJ2-1,NA,NA,CASSFIKPASRWNEQFF,TGTGCCAGCAGTTTTATTAAGCCGGCGTCGAGGTGGAATGAGCAGTTCTTC
TRBV5-1,TRBJ2-5,NA,NA,CASSPPLRRERETQYF,TGCGCCAGCAGCCCCCCGCTGAGAAGGGAGCGAGAGACCCAGTACTTC
TRBV6-5,TRBJ2-7,NA,NA,CASSYSTGEQYF,TGTGCCAGCAGTTACTCGACTGGCGAGCAGTACTTC
TRBV7-8,TRBJ1-2,NA,NA,CASSLAPRDYGYTF,TGTGCCAGCAGCTTAGCTCCCAGGGACTATGGCTACACCTTC
TRBV4-2,TRBJ2-5,NA,few,CASRSDSQETQYF,TGTGCCAGCAGATCGGACAGTCAAGAGACCCAGTACTTC
TRBV4-1,TRBJ1-2,NA,NA,CASSQAATDYGYTF,TGCGCCAGCAGCCAAGCCGCGACAGACTATGGCTACACCTTC
TRBV7-9,TRBJ2-7,TRBD2,NA,CASSDGLAGKPYEQYF,TGTGCCAGCAGCGATGGACTAGCGGGGAAACCCTACGAGCAGTACTTC
TRBV28,TRBJ2-6,NA,NA,CASSLIGMGSGANVLTF,TGTGCCAGCAGTTTAATCGGGATGGGCTCTGGGGCCAACGTCCTGACTTTC
TRBV5-1,TRBJ2-7,TRBD1,NA,CASSRQGFSYEQYF,TGCGCCAGCAGTCGACAGGGGTTCTCCTACGAGCAGTACTTC
TRBV20-1,TRBJ1-1,NA,NA,CSARAGAEAFF,TGCAGTGCTAGAGCCGGGGCTGAAGCTTTCTTT
TRBV5-1,TRBJ1-5,NA,NA,CASSLGTVDQPQHF,TGCGCCAGCAGCTTGGGCACGGTAGATCAGCCCCAGCATTTT
TRBV6-1,TRBJ2-7,TRBD1,NA,CASSELSQGVAYEQYF,TGTGCCAGCAGTGAACTCTCCCAGGGGGTGGCCTACGAGCAGTACTTC
TRBV7-2,TRBJ2-6,NA,few,CASSSQPEVGSGANVLTF,TGTGCCAGCAGCTCCCAGCCTGAGGTAGGCTCTGGGGCCAACGTCCTGACTTTC
TRBV28,TRBJ2-7,TRBD1,NA,CASSPTGTGAYEQYF,TGTGCCAGCAGCCCCACCGGGACAGGGGCCTACGAGCAGTACTTC
TRBV6-5,TRBJ2-2,TRBD1,NA,CASRQTGLDTGELFF,TGTGCCAGCAGACAGACAGGGCTTGACACCGGGGAGCTGTTTTTT
TRBV27,TRBJ1-6,NA,NA,CASSLARGNYNSPLHF,TGTGCCAGCAGTTTAGCCAGGGGAAACTATAATTCACCCCTCCACTTT
TRBV18,TRBJ1-1,NA,NA,CASSPGRNTEAFF,TGTGCCAGCTCACCAGGGAGGAACACTGAAGCTTTCTTT